This T cell receptor (beta chain) emerged from a study of metastatic and nonmetastatic thyroid tumors. Across the whole study: The comparison covered peripheral blood and tumor or nodule tissue in malignant and benign thyroid patients.

Patients underwent thyroid surgery, and none had received any treatment before it. Overall study results and limits: Compared with benign nodules, malignant thyroid tumors were reported to have significantly higher TCR beta diversity in both blood and tumor.

From the PCR reads, TCRdb re-called clones with MiXCR. The data show roughly 53,000 clones, 20% seen once. Germline-derived CDR1 and CDR2 are GTSNPN and SVGIG (reference sequence). The length of the CDR3 is 14 residues. This clone was observed once. Its antigen is undetermined. One end of the junction is discordant with germline, which a read error may explain. The J gene is TRBJ1-1, the V gene TRBV30, with a weak D call TRBD1 (5 bases). Input material: blood. The receptor comes from a female donor with papillary thyroid cancer or a benign thyroid nodule (not recorded which). Some clones in this sample may be carry-over from other donors' samples. This CDR3 reads CTWSVRGLDTEAFF. In DNA form, the CDR3 reads TGTACCTGGAGTGTGCGGGGCTTGGACACTGAAGCTTTCTTT.